Sequencing of this TCR beta chain was carried out in a study of T cells in Graves' hyperthyroidism and ophthalmopathy (dated 2019 in TCRdb). About the study as a whole: Peripheral blood samples were taken at initial diagnosis, before any treatment was given. The approximately 90 discovery patients were randomly split 7:3 into training and test sets. According to the paper, TCR Vbeta CDR3 sequencing was carried out on approximately 140 peripheral blood samples, which came from under 50 ophthalmopathy, under 80 hyperthyroidism and some 17 progressor patients. To identify TCR V-J signatures that set the groups apart, the researchers used a discovery cohort of more than 95 patients, made up of under 45 with Graves' ophthalmopathy and about 59 with stable Graves' hyperthyroidism. Whether ophthalmopathy could be predicted prospectively was tested in an independent validation cohort made up of approximately 19 hyperthyroidism patients plus 17 patients who later progressed to ophthalmopathy. Following sampling, methimazole starting at 30 mg daily was given to hyperthyroidism patients, and high-dose intravenous methylprednisolone was given to ophthalmopathy patients. The study also compared thyroid tissue and blood T-cell repertoires from more than 5 Graves' hyperthyroidism patients. Broader findings and caveats from the paper: In cross-validation, a model built on a 13 V-J signature told ophthalmopathy apart from stable hyperthyroidism with approximately 90% sensitivity and roughly 82% specificity, and in testing the same model reached 80%/75%. Sample size was not statistically predetermined, and investigators were not blinded to group allocation. During validation, the model predicted progression to ophthalmopathy a median of about 5.9 months ahead of onset, with roughly 65% sensitivity and 72.22% specificity. Most expanded thyroid clonotypes (frequency above 0.001) were also detected in blood, a finding suggesting that blood repertoires may reflect thyroid immune responses.

As concerns this clonotype: What antigen it recognizes has not been identified. No much larger clonotype is one base removed from it; base qualities were not supplied.

The TCR beta CDR3 regions were amplified from the RNA transcripts. A first-round RT-PCR of the TCR CDR3 used the HTBI primer set with the Qiagen OneStep RT-PCR kit. A second multiplex PCR round built the libraries, followed by size selection and purification. The libraries were sequenced on an Illumina HiSeq2000 using paired-end 100 bp reads. For the original study's pipeline: SOAPnuke was used to process the raw data, removing reads that contained adapters or uncalled bases, had a mean Phred below 15, or lacked an exact match to the constant primer or identifier. COPE v1.2.5 was used to merge the high-quality paired reads, and each unique nucleotide sequence was defined as a clonotype. MiTCR v1.1 was used to align clonotypes to the IMGT TRBV, TRBD and TRBJ reference segments. Analysis was restricted to V-J combinations with a frequency above 0.0001, which covered roughly 99% of repertoires. The TCS score was defined as F50 (clonal expansion) divided by E x V (chaos), with BLOSUM62-based TCRdist calculated between CDR3 peptides within each V-J. Welch's t-statistics and random forest reduced roughly 500 V-J features to around 14, which were used in a naive Bayes classifier (R e1071). Starting from the raw public reads, TCRdb applied fastp trimming at Q25, assembled clones with MiXCR and retained in-frame beta chains. Every distinct CDR3 protein forms one entry, paired with its most common genes and DNA. TCRdb, not the authors, supplied the V and J calls. The sample contains hundreds of thousands of distinct CDR3 sequences, approximately 15% of them found a single time. The ten largest clonotypes hold 12% to 15% of the sample.

The CDR3, from cysteine to phenylalanine, totals 14 residues. Only the CDR3 part of the read is kept: 42 bases, read in frame from the first base. Trimming costs V 4 bases and J 5 bases, and their ends lie 12 bases apart. The germline V gene sets CDR1 to SGHRS and CDR2 to YFSETQ. Graves' hyperthyroidism was defined as stable when no progression to ophthalmopathy occurred over 18 months of follow-up. Hyperthyroidism patients were newly diagnosed, had a disease duration of under 2 months, and were aged 18 to 65 years. Exclusion was applied to patients with uncontrolled infections, other autoimmune diseases, pregnancy or lactation. Clinical symptoms, serum thyroxine and TRAb, thyroid ultrasound, and orbital computed tomography formed the basis for the diagnoses. Ficoll-Paque density gradient centrifugation was used to isolate PBMCs from approximately 10 ml of fresh peripheral blood. Total RNA was extracted using Trizol reagent, and RNA quality was assessed on an Agilent 2100 Bioanalyzer.

Recombination joined TRBV5-1 with TRBJ2-2; the D gene is perhaps TRBD1, on 6 matching bases. The sequenced material came from blood. This receptor was identified in a young woman with Graves' hyperthyroidism. The sequence in DNA is TGCGCCAGCAGCACTAAGGGGGTTACCGGGGAGCTGTTTTTT. Translated, this gives CASSTKGVTGELFF.